This entry describes one TCR beta chain. This sample was taken from a study of blood T cell repertoires in COVID-19. Background on the study: There were acute and convalescent COVID-19 samples, and they came from the United States, Italy and Spain.

Per the authors' pipeline: For nucleated cells, counts were estimated from reference gene primer amplification. The assay was immunoSEQ multiplex PCR, and TCRdb's table has in-frame clones only and misses some. For V, J and clone size, that table is used; D and trimming come from the DNA. The sample contains approximately 220,000 clones, approximately 80% of which appear only once. The CDR3 loop spans 15 amino acids. J lost 6 bases, V lost 7 bases, and 8 bases had no gene match. Germline-derived CDR1 and CDR2 are ENHRY and SYGVKD. The chain recombines TRBV10-3 with TRBJ1-6; 8 bases are shared with TRBD1. Source material: peripheral blood. The receptor was isolated from a woman aged 80 or over with acute or convalescent COVID-19. CDR3 nucleotides: TGTGCCATCAATTCGGCAGGGGGCGGTAATTCACCCCTCCACTTT. Translating gives CAINSAGGGNSPLHF.